These T cell receptor beta chains were read from a single sample in a study of a mutant IDH1 vaccine in newly diagnosed glioma. Generated by immunoSEQ multiplex PCR, the TCRdb table keeps only in-frame clones and is missing some. The repertoire consists of about 56,000 clones, with roughly 80% occurring once and the leading ten covering less than 6.5%. These receptors have no known antigen. Here the sequenced sample was PBMCs, taken from a glioma patient whose treatment included an IDH1 peptide vaccine. These receptors were collected from a man in his fifties or sixties with glioma. The CDR3 runs from the conserved cysteine through the conserved F or W. Each record gives: V gene, clone size, D gene, J gene, CDR3 DNA, CDR3 protein. A D gene is named only where the DNA matches it firmly. Some rows mark clone size as missing; the rest say once, few, many or name a class of expanded clone.

>TRBV5-8|-|-|TRBJ2-1
TGTGCCAGCAGCTTGCAGGGAAACTACAACTACAATGAGCAGTTCTTC
CASSLQGNYNYNEQFF
>TRBV10-3|-|-|TRBJ1-1
TGTGCCATCAGGGACAGCTCGGACACTGAAGCTTTCTTT
CAIRDSSDTEAFF
>TRBV4-1|-|-|TRBJ2-3
TGCGCCAGCAGCCAACCCTACACAGATACGCAGTATTTT
CASSQPYTDTQYF
>TRBV7-3|-|TRBD2|TRBJ2-5
TGTGCCAGCAGCGTTAGCGGGGGGGCCGTAGAGACCCAGTACTTC
CASSVSGGAVETQYF
>TRBV5-4|-|-|TRBJ1-1
TGTGCCAGCAGCTTGAGGCCGAACACTGAAGCTTTCTTT
CASSLRPNTEAFF
>TRBV19|-|-|TRBJ1-1
TGTGCCAGTAACCCGTCCACAGGGTCGAGGACTGAAGCTTTCTTT
CASNPSTGSRTEAFF
>TRBV5-6|-|TRBD1|TRBJ2-2
TGTGCCAGCAGCTTTCTGGACAGGGCGACCGGGGAGCTGTTTTTT
CASSFLDRATGELFF
>TRBV30|-|-|TRBJ2-7
TGTGCCTGGAGTGTAGGGGGCTACGAGCAGTACTTC
CAWSVGGYEQYF
>TRBV6-6|-|-|TRBJ2-7
TGTGCCAGCAGAAGAGAGGGCCCCTACGAGCAGTACTTC
CASRREGPYEQYF
>TRBV19|-|-|TRBJ2-7
TGTGCCAGTAGTCGGGCGCAGAACTCCTACGAGCAGTACTTC
CASSRAQNSYEQYF
>TRBV9|-|-|TRBJ1-2
TGTGCCAGCAGCACTAGTGGGGGAGGCTACACCTTC
CASSTSGGGYTF
>TRBV21-1|-|-|TRBJ1-2
TGTGCCAGCAGCAAAACATCAGGGTCGCGGTATGGCTACACCTTC
CASSKTSGSRYGYTF
>TRBV5-1|few|TRBD2|TRBJ2-7
TGCGCCAGCAGCCGGGGACTAGCGGGGGAGGAGCAGTACTTC
CASSRGLAGEEQYF
>TRBV30|-|-|TRBJ1-5
TGTGCCTGGAGCTTAAGCGGGGGGAACCAGCCCCAGCATTTT
CAWSLSGGNQPQHF
>TRBV5-4|few|-|TRBJ1-3
TGTGCCAGCAGCCCAGGGCTCGGCGGAAACACCATATATTTT
CASSPGLGGNTIYF
>TRBV27|-|-|TRBJ1-2
TGTGCCAGCAGGGGGCGCGGCTATGGCTACACCTTC
CASRGRGYGYTF
>TRBV19|-|-|TRBJ1-1
TGTGCCAGTAGTATTGTGGGCTTGAACACTGAAGCTTTCTTT
CASSIVGLNTEAFF
>TRBV6-4|-|TRBD1|TRBJ2-3
TGTGCCAGCAGTGGCCAGGGGGCGGATACGCAGTATTTT
CASSGQGADTQYF
>TRBV2|-|TRBD2|TRBJ2-5
TGTGCCAGCAGTGAGGCTAGCGGGGGGAAGACCCAGTACTTC
CASSEASGGKTQYF
>TRBV7-6|few|-|TRBJ2-1
TGTGCCAGCAGTGCCCCCCTCAGGGATGAGCAGTTCTTC
CASSAPLRDEQFF
>TRBV25-1|-|-|TRBJ2-7
TGTGCCAGCAGTGCCGACAACTTGGCCTTCCCTTACCAGCAGTACTTC
CASSADNLAFPYQQYF
>TRBV19|-|TRBD1|TRBJ1-2
TGTGCCAGTAGCCGAGGGACAGGGGGCGCGGTACGCTATGGCTACACCTTC
CASSRGTGGAVRYGYTF
>TRBV7-9|few|TRBD1|TRBJ1-1
TGTGCCAGCAGCCCGGACAGGGGGAGAACTGAAGCTTTCTTT
CASSPDRGRTEAFF
>TRBV2|-|-|TRBJ2-7
TGTGCCAGCAGTAGGGAACAAGGGGGCTACGAGCAGTACTTC
CASSREQGGYEQYF
>TRBV7-2|-|-|TRBJ2-1
TGTGCCAGCAGTTCCCGCTCGGCAGGGTGGAATGAGCAGTTCTTC
CASSSRSAGWNEQFF
>TRBV4-1|-|-|TRBJ2-7
TGCGCCAGCAGCCAACAGGGAGATAATGACGAGCAGTACTTC
CASSQQGDNDEQYF
>TRBV27|-|-|TRBJ1-6
TGTGCCAGCACAGGTCGGACCGGTTATTCACCCCTCCACTTT
CASTGRTGYSPLHF
>TRBV2|-|-|TRBJ1-1
TGTGCCAGCAGTGATGGCAGCGGCACTGAAGCTTTCTTT
CASSDGSGTEAFF
>TRBV10-3|-|-|TRBJ1-2
TGTGCCATCAGTGACATGGGAAGCTATGGCTACACCTTC
CAISDMGSYGYTF
>TRBV5-1|once|TRBD2|TRBJ2-1
TGCGCCAGCAGCTCCTCGCTAGCGGGGATTGACAATGAGCAGTTCTTC
CASSSSLAGIDNEQFF
>TRBV5-1|-|TRBD1|TRBJ2-7
TGCGCCAGCAGTGAGACAGGGGCCTACGAGCAGTACTTC
CASSETGAYEQYF
>TRBV28|few|-|TRBJ1-1
TGTGCCAGCAGGAGGGAGGGGCAGACTGAAGCTTTCTTT
CASRREGQTEAFF
>TRBV27|-|-|TRBJ1-4
TGTGCCAGCAGTTTATTGTCCGGGAGAGAAAAACTGTTTTTT
CASSLLSGREKLFF
>TRBV18|-|-|TRBJ1-5
TGTGCCAGCTCCCCGAGTAGAGTGGGTAGCAATCAGCCCCAGCATTTT
CASSPSRVGSNQPQHF
>TRBV11-3|-|TRBD1|TRBJ2-7
TGTGCCAGCAGCCAAGGGACAGGGGTCGAGCAGTACTTC
CASSQGTGVEQYF
>TRBV11-2|-|TRBD1|TRBJ2-7
TGTGCCAGCAGCTCTCCCGACAGGGTCGAGCAGTACTTC
CASSSPDRVEQYF
>TRBV30|few|-|TRBJ1-1
TGTGCCTGGAAACAGGGCATGAACACTGAAGCTTTCTTT
CAWKQGMNTEAFF
>TRBV2|-|TRBD1|TRBJ2-2
TGTGCCACTCGTGCAGGGACAGGGAACACCGGGGAGCTGTTTTTT
CATRAGTGNTGELFF
>TRBV7-2|-|-|TRBJ2-1
TGTGCCAGCAGCTACGAGTGGAACTACAATGAGCAGTTCTTC
CASSYEWNYNEQFF
>TRBV2|-|-|TRBJ2-2
TGTGCCAGCTACGGGGGCACCGGGGAGCTGTTTTTT
CASYGGTGELFF